This T cell receptor beta chain was recovered during a study of shared clonotypes between healthy human individuals. V shed 2 bases and J 4 bases; nucleotides not matched to a gene: 4. Germline lookup yields CDR1 SGHRS and CDR2 YFSETQ. This CDR3 spans 15 amino acids. Some clones are missing from TCRdb's copy, which holds only in-frame ones; the method was immunoSEQ multiplex PCR. The data show 2 million to 2.5 million clones, approximately 95% seen once. The sample consisted of naive CD4+ T cells sorted from blood. This sample's subset: CD45RA+ positively selected. This chain connects TRBV5-1 to TRBJ2-1; the match to TRBD1 covers 9 bases. This clonotype was sampled from a man younger than 35 in good health. DNA for the CDR3: TGCGCCAGCAGCTTAGGGACAGGGAAATACAATGAGCAGTTCTTC. Translation: CASSLGTGKYNEQFF.